Sequencing of this T cell receptor beta chain was carried out in a study of CD8 T cells in ankylosing spondylitis. This CDR3 has 16 residues. The V end was cut by 7 bases, the J end by 5 bases, with 21 bases between. In germline, CDR1 is SEHNR, CDR2 FQNEAQ (reference sequence). This clonotype was detected a few times. Its antigen is not known. Study-level points and caveats: About eight highly homologous variants made up a TCR beta motif that seemed to typify ankylosing spondylitis blood.

Construction of TCR beta libraries was performed using quantitative 5'-RACE with molecular barcodes. Each CDR3 protein gets one entry after TCRdb re-called the 5' RACE reads with MiXCR. The sample records 250,000 to 400,000 distinct CDR3 sequences, roughly 11% being singletons. The TCR sequence derives from a female donor with ankylosing spondylitis or in good health (not recorded which). This chain uses TRBV7-9 with TRBJ2-1, with a possible D match to TRBD1 (7 bases). Sequencing was done on a sample of blood, either unsorted or a sorted T cell fraction (not recorded which). CDR3 in DNA: TGTGCCAGCAACCTACGGAGGGGACAGAAGAACAATGAGCAGTTCTTC. Protein product: CASNLRRGQKNNEQFF.